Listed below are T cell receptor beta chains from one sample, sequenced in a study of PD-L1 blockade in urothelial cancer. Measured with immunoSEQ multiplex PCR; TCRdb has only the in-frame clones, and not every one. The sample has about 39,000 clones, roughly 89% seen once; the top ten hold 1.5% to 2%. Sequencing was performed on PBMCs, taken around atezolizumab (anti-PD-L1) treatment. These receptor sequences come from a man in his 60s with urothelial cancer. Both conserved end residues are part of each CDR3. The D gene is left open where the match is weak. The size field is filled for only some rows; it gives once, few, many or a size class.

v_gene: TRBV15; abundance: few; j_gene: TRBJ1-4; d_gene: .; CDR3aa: CATSRDPLQGGSGFF; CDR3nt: TGTGCCACCAGCAGAGACCCGCTTCAGGGAGGCTCAGGGTTTTTT
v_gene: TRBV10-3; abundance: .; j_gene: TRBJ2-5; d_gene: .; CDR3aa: CAISAQETQYF; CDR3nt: TGTGCCATCAGTGCGCAAGAGACCCAGTACTTC
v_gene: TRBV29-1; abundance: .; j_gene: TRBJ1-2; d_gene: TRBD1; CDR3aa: CSVSGTGASYGYTF; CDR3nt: TGCAGCGTGTCCGGGACAGGGGCCTCCTATGGCTACACCTTC
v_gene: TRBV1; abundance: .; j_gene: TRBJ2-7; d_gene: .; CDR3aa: CTSSPWSGRADEQYF; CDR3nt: TGCACCAGCAGCCCATGGAGCGGGAGGGCCGACGAGCAGTACTTC
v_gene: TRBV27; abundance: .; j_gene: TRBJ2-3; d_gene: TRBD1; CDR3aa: CASSLYPGQGSDTQYF; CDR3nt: TGTGCCAGCAGTTTATACCCGGGACAGGGATCAGATACGCAGTATTTT
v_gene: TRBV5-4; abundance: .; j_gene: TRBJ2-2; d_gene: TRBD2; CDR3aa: CASSLPGLAGGRGAGELFF; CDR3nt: TGTGCCAGCAGCTTGCCGGGACTAGCGGGAGGGCGGGGAGCCGGGGAGCTGTTTTTT
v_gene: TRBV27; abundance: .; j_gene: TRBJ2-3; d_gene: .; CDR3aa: CASTSNQDTQYF; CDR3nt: TGTGCCAGCACCTCAAATCAGGATACGCAGTATTTT
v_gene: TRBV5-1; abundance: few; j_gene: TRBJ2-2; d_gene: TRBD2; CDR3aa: CASSSGTSGTGELFF; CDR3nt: TGCGCCAGCAGTTCCGGGACTAGCGGGACCGGGGAGCTGTTTTTT
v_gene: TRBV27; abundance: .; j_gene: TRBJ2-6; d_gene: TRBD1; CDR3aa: CASSLVRDSQAGANVLTF; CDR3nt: TGTGCCAGCAGTTTAGTTCGGGACAGCCAGGCTGGGGCCAACGTCCTGACTTTC
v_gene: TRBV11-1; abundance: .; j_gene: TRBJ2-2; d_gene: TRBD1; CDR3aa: CASSRWGQGGKNTGELFF; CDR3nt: TGTGCCAGCAGCCGGTGGGGACAGGGGGGAAAGAACACCGGGGAGCTGTTTTTT
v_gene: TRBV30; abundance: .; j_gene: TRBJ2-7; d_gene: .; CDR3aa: CAWRQSSYEQYF; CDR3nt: TGTGCCTGGCGACAAAGCTCCTACGAGCAGTACTTC
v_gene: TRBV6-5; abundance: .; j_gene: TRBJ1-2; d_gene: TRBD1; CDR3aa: CASSYLQGSEGYTF; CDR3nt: TGTGCCAGCAGTTACCTACAGGGGTCGGAAGGCTACACCTTC
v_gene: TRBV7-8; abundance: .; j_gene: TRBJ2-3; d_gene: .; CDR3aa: CASSLVETSTDTQYF; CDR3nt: TGTGCCAGCAGCTTAGTTGAGACTAGCACAGATACGCAGTATTTT
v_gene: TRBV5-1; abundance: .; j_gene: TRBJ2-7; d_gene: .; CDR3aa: CASSLGSVDYEQYF; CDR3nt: TGCGCCAGCAGCTTAGGCAGCGTAGACTACGAGCAGTACTTC
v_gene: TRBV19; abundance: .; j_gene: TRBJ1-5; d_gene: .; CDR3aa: CASSDLPGTLQPQHF; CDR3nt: TGTGCCAGTAGCGATCTCCCCGGGACTCTGCAGCCCCAGCATTTT
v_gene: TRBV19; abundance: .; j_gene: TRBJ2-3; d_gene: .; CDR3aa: CASSMGVTTQYF; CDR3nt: TGTGCCAGTAGTATGGGAGTCACTACGCAGTATTTT
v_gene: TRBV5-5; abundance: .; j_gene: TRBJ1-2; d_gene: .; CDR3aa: CASTHDGGSNYGYTF; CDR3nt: TGTGCCAGCACCCACGATGGCGGGAGTAACTATGGCTACACCTTC
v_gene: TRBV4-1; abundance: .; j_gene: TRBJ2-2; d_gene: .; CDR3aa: CASSRGITNTGELFF; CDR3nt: TGCGCCAGCAGCCGAGGGATCACGAACACCGGGGAGCTGTTTTTT
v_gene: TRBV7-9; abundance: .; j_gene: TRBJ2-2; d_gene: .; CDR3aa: CASSLGSDSLNTGELFF; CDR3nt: TGTGCCAGCAGCTTAGGGTCAGACAGCCTCAACACCGGGGAGCTGTTTTTT
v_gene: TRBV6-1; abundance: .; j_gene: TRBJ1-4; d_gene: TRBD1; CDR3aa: CASRALQGGHEKLFF; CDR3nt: TGTGCCAGCAGGGCACTCCAGGGGGGACATGAAAAACTGTTTTTT
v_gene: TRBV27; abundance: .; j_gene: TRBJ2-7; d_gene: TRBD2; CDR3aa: CASSTLAETYEQYF; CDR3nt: TGTGCCAGCAGTACCCTAGCGGAAACCTACGAGCAGTACTTC
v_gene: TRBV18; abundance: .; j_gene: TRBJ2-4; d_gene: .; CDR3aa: CASSPSGAKNIQYF; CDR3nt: TGTGCCAGCTCTCCGTCGGGAGCCAAAAACATTCAGTACTTC
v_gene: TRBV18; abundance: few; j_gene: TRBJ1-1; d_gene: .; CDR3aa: CASSPLRNTEAFF; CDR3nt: TGTGCCAGCTCACCATTGCGAAACACTGAAGCTTTCTTT
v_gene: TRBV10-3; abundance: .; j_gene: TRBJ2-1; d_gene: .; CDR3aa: CAIQEAYNEQFF; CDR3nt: TGTGCCATCCAAGAGGCCTACAATGAGCAGTTCTTC
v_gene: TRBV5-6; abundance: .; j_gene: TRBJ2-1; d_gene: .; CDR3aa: CASSSFHEQFF; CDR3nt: TGTGCCAGCAGCTCGTTCCATGAGCAGTTCTTC
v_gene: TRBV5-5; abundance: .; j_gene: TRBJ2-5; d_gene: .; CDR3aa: CASSRPTVGGAETQYF; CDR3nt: TGTGCCAGCAGTAGGCCGACGGTTGGGGGCGCAGAGACCCAGTACTTC
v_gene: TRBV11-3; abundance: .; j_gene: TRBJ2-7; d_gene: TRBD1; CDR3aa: CASSPRTGGTYEQYF; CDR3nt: TGTGCCAGCAGCCCCCGGACAGGGGGTACTTACGAGCAGTACTTC
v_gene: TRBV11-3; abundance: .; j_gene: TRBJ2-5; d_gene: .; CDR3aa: CASSLGEAETQYF; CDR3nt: TGTGCCAGCAGCTTAGGGGAGGCGGAGACCCAGTACTTC
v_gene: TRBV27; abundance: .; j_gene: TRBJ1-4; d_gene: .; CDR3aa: CASSPTPRGLNEKLFF; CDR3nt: TGTGCCAGCAGCCCAACCCCCAGGGGACTAAATGAAAAACTGTTTTTT
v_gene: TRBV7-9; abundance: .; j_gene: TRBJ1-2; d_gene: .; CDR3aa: CASSLATDFNYGYTF; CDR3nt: TGTGCCAGCAGCCTGGCGACAGACTTTAACTATGGCTACACCTTC
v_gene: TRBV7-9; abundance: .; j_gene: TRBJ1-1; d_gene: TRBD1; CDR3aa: CASSNPGQGAMTEAFF; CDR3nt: TGTGCCAGCAGCAACCCAGGACAGGGGGCTATGACTGAAGCTTTCTTT
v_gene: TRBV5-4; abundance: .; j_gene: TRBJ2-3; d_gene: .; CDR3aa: CASSTTGTDTQYF; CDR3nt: TGTGCCAGCAGCACGACAGGCACAGATACGCAGTATTTT
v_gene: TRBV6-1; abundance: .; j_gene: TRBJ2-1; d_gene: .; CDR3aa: CASTSGHFNYNEQFF; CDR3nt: TGTGCCAGCACCAGCGGGCACTTTAACTACAATGAGCAGTTCTTC
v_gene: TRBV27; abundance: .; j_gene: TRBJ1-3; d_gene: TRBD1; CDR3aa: CASSLTGTSGNTIYF; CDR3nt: TGTGCCAGCAGTTTGACAGGGACCTCTGGAAACACCATATATTTT
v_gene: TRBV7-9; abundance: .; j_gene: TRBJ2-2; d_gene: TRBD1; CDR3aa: CARGQGFTGELFF; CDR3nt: TGTGCCCGCGGACAGGGGTTCACCGGGGAGCTGTTTTTT
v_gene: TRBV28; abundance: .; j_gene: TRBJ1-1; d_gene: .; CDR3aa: CASISTWGGNTEAFF; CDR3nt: TGTGCCAGCATCTCCACCTGGGGGGGCAACACTGAAGCTTTCTTT
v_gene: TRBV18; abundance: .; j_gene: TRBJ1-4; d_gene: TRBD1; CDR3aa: CASSPGDRWNEKLFF; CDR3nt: TGTGCCAGCTCACCAGGGGACAGGTGGAATGAAAAACTGTTTTTT
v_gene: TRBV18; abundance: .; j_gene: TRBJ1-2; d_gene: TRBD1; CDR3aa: CASSPPGQGQKGYTF; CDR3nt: TGTGCCAGCTCACCCCCTGGACAGGGGCAAAAGGGCTACACCTTC
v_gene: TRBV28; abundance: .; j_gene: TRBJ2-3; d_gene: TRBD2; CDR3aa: CASSLLGLAGTTDTQYF; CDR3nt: TGTGCCAGCAGTTTATTAGGGCTAGCGGGGACCACAGATACGCAGTATTTT
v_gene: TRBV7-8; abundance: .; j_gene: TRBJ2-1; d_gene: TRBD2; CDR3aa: CASSFQRGRYYNEQFF; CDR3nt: TGTGCCAGCAGCTTCCAGCGGGGGAGGTACTACAATGAGCAGTTCTTC
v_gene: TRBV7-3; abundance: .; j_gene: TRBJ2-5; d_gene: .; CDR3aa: CASSLTGGRYQETQYF; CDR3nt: TGTGCCAGCAGCTTAACTGGAGGAAGGTACCAAGAGACCCAGTACTTC
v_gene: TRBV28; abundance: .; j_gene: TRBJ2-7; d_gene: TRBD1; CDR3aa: CASRPGTGAYEQYF; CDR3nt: TGTGCCAGCAGACCGGGGACAGGAGCCTACGAGCAGTACTTC
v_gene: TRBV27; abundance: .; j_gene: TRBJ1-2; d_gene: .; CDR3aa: CASSHNGPGISRDGYTF; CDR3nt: TGTGCCAGCAGCCATAACGGGCCCGGGATTTCGCGGGATGGCTACACCTTC
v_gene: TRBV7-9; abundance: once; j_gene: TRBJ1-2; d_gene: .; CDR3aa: CASSSQGYGYTF; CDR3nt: TGTGCCAGCAGCTCCCAGGGTTATGGCTACACCTTC
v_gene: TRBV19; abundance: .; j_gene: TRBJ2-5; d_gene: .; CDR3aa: CASSIVLLETQYF; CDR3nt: TGTGCCAGTAGTATAGTTTTATTGGAGACCCAGTACTTC
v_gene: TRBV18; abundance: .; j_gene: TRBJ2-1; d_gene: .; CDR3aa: CASSPRGLSGGNEQFF; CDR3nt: TGTGCCAGCTCACCTCGGGGACTCTCAGGTGGGAATGAGCAGTTCTTC
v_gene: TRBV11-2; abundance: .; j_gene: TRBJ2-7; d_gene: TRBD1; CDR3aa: CASSLAMGQGYEQYF; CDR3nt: TGTGCCAGCAGCTTAGCTATGGGACAGGGCTACGAGCAGTACTTC
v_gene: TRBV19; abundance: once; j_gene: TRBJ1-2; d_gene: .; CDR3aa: CATSGHQGGGYTF; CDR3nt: TGTGCCACCTCGGGACACCAAGGTGGTGGCTACACCTTC
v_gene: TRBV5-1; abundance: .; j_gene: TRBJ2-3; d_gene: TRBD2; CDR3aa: CASSFSGSGTDTQYF; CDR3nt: TGCGCCAGCAGCTTTAGCGGGAGTGGGACAGATACGCAGTATTTT
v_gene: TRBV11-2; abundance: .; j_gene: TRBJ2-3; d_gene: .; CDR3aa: CASSLGLTGSTDTQYF; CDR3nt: TGTGCCAGCAGCTTAGGATTAACAGGGAGCACAGATACGCAGTATTTT
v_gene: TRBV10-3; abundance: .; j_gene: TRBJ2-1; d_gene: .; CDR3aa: CAISEISGNEQFF; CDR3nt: TGTGCCATCAGTGAGATTAGCGGAAATGAGCAGTTCTTC
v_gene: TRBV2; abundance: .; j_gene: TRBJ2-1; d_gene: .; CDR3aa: CASSIANEQFF; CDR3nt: TGTGCCAGCAGCATAGCCAATGAGCAGTTCTTC
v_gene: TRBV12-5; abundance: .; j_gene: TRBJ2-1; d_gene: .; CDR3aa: CASRDNSYNEQFF; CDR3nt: TGTGCTAGTCGGGACAACTCCTACAATGAGCAGTTCTTC
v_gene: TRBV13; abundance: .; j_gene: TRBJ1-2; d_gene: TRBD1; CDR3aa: CASSLNRGAGYTF; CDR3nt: TGTGCCAGCAGCTTAAACAGGGGTGCGGGCTACACCTTC
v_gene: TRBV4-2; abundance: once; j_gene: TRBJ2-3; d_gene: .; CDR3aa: CASSTGDPQVTQYF; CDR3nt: TGTGCCAGCAGCACGGGAGATCCCCAAGTTACGCAGTATTTT